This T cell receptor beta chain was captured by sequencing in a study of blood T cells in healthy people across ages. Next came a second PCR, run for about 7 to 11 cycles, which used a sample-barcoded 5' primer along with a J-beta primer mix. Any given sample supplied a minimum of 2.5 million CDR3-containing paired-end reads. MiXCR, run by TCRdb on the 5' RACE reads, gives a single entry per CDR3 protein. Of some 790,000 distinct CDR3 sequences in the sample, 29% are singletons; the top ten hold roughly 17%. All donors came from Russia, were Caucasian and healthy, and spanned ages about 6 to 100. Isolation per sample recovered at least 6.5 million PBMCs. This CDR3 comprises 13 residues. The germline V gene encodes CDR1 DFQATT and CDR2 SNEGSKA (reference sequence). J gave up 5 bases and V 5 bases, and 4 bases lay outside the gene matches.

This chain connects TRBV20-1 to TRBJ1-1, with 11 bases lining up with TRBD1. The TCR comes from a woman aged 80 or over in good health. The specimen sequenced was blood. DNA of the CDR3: TGCAGTGCTTTCGGACAGGGGGCGACTGAAGCTTTCTTT. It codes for CSAFGQGATEAFF.